This TCR beta chain stems from a study of blood T cell repertoires in COVID-19. Clones were sequenced by immunoSEQ multiplex PCR, and TCRdb holds only the in-frame ones, with some missing. The sample has roughly 340,000 clones, 70% to 90% seen once; the top ten hold roughly 2%. CDR3 length: 16 amino acids. Deletions cut 6 bases from V and 0 bases from J, with 17 bases between. The germline gives CDR1 SGHAT, CDR2 FQNNGV. Sequenced input: PBMCs or T cells enriched from blood (not recorded which). The origin of this receptor is a man aged 40-49 years in a cohort exposed to, infected with or recovered from COVID-19 (not recorded which). This chain uses TRBV11-2 with TRBJ2-5, with D tentatively TRBD1 (6 bases). CDR3 loop: CASSRPRTDYQETQYF. CDR3 nucleotides: TGTGCCAGCAGTCGACCTCGGACAGACTACCAAGAGACCCAGTACTTC.